This T cell receptor (beta chain) comes out of a study of shared clonotypes between healthy human individuals. Study summary: Each donor contributed plates that comprised three CD4 naive, three CD4 memory, two CD8 naive and one CD8 memory.

Details on this clone: Its antigen is as yet unknown.

Healthy HIV-negative adults with no recent acute infections or vaccinations were recruited as donors. Some clones are missing from TCRdb's copy, which holds only in-frame ones; the method was immunoSEQ multiplex PCR. The sample includes about 680,000 clones, around 72% of them seen just once. Study conclusions and caveats: Among non-shared clonotypes, generation probabilities were lower than among those shared by all four donors.

V trimming: 7 bases; J trimming: 2 bases; junction bases outside the gene matches: 10. The CDR3 is made up of 15 amino acids. CDR1 SNHLY and CDR2 FYNNEI come from the germline V gene. Sequencing used memory CD4+ T cells sorted from blood. Subset given: CD45RA-negative fraction. The rearrangement joins TRBV2 to TRBJ2-7, with TRBD1 matching 8 bases. This receptor was obtained from a woman under 40 in good health. CDR3 in DNA: TGTGCCAGCAACCGGAGGGACAGGCAAACCTACGAGCAGTACTTC. This encodes CASNRRDRQTYEQYF.